The clone carrying this T cell receptor beta chain was recorded at least ten times. V was pared by 0 bases and J by 5 bases, with 11 bases between. There are 15 residues in the CDR3. Germline V gene lookup returns CDR1 SGHRS and CDR2 YFSETQ. This sample is drawn from a study of CD8 T cells in ankylosing spondylitis. TCRdb fed the 5' RACE reads into MiXCR, producing one record per CDR3 protein. This table holds around 330,000 distinct CDR3 sequences, around 10% found once. The origin of this receptor is a female donor with ankylosing spondylitis or in good health (not recorded which). V and J are TRBV5-1 and TRBJ2-2; D remains ambiguous. The sample taken for sequencing was blood, either unsorted or a sorted T cell fraction (not recorded which). The CDR3 loop reads CASSLEAVITGELFF. The CDR3 DNA is TGCGCCAGCAGCTTGGAGGCCGTTATTACCGGGGAGCTGTTTTTT.